These 27 T cell receptor beta chains came from one sample sequenced in a study of Ad26.COV2.S vaccination and SARS-CoV-2 variants. This sample's treatment: roughly 19 received Ad26.COV2.S at low or high dose, single or two shots; five or six received placebo; per-sample allocation not given. Collection of samples fell on day 63 after the first vaccine or placebo injection. Profiling relied on immunoSEQ multiplex PCR, and the TCRdb table lists in-frame clones only, not all of them. The sample yields 410,000 or so clones, 92% seen once. This specimen consisted of peripheral blood, obtained in a trial of Ad26.COV2.S vaccine versus placebo. These receptors were obtained from a person between 18 and 65 years old who received the Ad26.COV2.S COVID-19 vaccine or a placebo.

The chain couples TRBV27 to TRBJ2-2; 13 nucleotides line up with TRBD2. The germline V gene encodes CDR1 MNHEY and CDR2 SMNVEV (reference sequence). This CDR3 region has 14 residues. The junction had 2 bases not matched to a gene; V was cut back by 10 bases and J by 3 bases. The CDR3 is CATGLAGDTGELFF. CDR3 in DNA: TGTGCCACCGGACTAGCGGGAGACACCGGGGAGCTGTTTTTT.

The CDR3 sequence is CASSVGQGTNEQFF. The CDR3 DNA reads as TGTGCCAGCAGCGTAGGCCAGGGGACGAATGAGCAGTTCTTC. The J gene is TRBJ2-1, the V gene TRBV9; D possibly corresponds to TRBD1 (6 bases). Germline-derived CDR1 and CDR2 are SGDLS and YYNGEE. V lost 0 bases and J 7 bases, leaving 11 bases between the germline ends. CDR3 size: 14 residues.

This chain joins TRBV7-8 and TRBJ2-2; a possible D gene is TRBD1 (5 bases). In germline, CDR1 is SGHVS, CDR2 FQNEAQ. V shed 3 bases and J shed 0 bases, with 14 bases lying between them. The CDR3 length is 17 residues. DNA for the CDR3: TGTGCCAGCAGCTTGTTGCAGGGCGGCCCGAACACCGGGGAGCTGTTTTTT. It codes for CASSLLQGGPNTGELFF.

The gene calls are TRBV6-2 or TRBV6-3 and TRBJ1-5; no reliable D call. The germline V and J ends were trimmed by 3 bases and 2 bases, with 17 bases remaining between them. The V gene's germline CDR1 is MNHEY and CDR2 SVGEGT. The CDR3 consists of 17 residues. CDR3 in amino acids: CASSYSRPLGGNQPQHF. Written as DNA, the CDR3 is TGTGCCAGCAGTTATTCCAGACCTCTCGGGGGCAATCAGCCCCAGCATTTT.

V is TRBV6-6 and J is TRBJ1-4; 9 bases agree with TRBD1. From germline, CDR1 is MNHNY and CDR2 SVGAGI (reference sequence). Unmatched junction bases numbered 6, after V lost 2 bases and J lost 8 bases. CDR3 length equals 15 residues. CDR3 coding DNA: TGTGCCAGCAGTTACGGGACAGGGCGGAGGGAAAAACTGTTTTTT. Protein product: CASSYGTGRREKLFF.

V and J are TRBV13 and TRBJ2-4; 7 positions match TRBD1. Trimming at V came to 6 bases and at J to 6 bases, leaving 14 bases not matched to a gene. CDR3 length: 16 residues. Germline loops: CDR1 PRHDT, CDR2 FYEKMQ (reference sequence). The CDR3 spells CASSSKAGQAGNIQYF. In DNA form, the CDR3 reads TGTGCCAGCAGTTCAAAGGCCGGACAGGCGGGAAACATTCAGTACTTC.

The chain links TRBV20-1 to TRBJ2-1; a possible D gene is TRBD2 (5 bases). This CDR3 contains 10 residues. The germline gives CDR1 DFQATT, CDR2 SNEGSKA (reference sequence). Here the CDR3 reads CMVRGNEQFF. The CDR3 coding sequence is TGCATGGTGCGAGGGAATGAGCAGTTCTTC.

The rearrangement uses TRBV19 and TRBJ1-2, with 8 bases identical to TRBD1. Germline V gene lookup returns CDR1 LNHDA and CDR2 SQIVND (reference sequence). This CDR3 comprises 14 residues. Trimming cost V 3 bases and J 4 bases; bases outside gene matches: 4. The CDR3 protein is CASSMGQVTYGYTF. The CDR3 nucleotides read TGTGCCAGTAGTATGGGACAGGTCACCTATGGCTACACCTTC.

This clone was observed once. The CDR3 region has the DNA TGTGCCAGCTCACATGGGAACAGCTACAATGAGCAGTTCTTC. Its translation is CASSHGNSYNEQFF. J is TRBJ2-1 and V is TRBV18; D not resolved. The CDR3 is 14 amino acids. From germline, CDR1 is KGHSH and CDR2 LQKENI. Between the trimmed V and J ends, which lost 4 bases and 3 bases, there was a span of 10 bases.

The chain employs TRBV30 and TRBJ1-2; D is perhaps TRBD1 (5 bases). The germline V and J ends were trimmed by 4 bases and 4 bases, with 16 bases remaining between them. Germline V CDR1 and CDR2: GTSNPN, SVGIG (reference sequence). This CDR3 has 14 amino acids. The CDR3 DNA reads TGTGCCTGGACTGAACGCGTCACAGGCTATGGCTACACCTTC. Its protein product is CAWTERVTGYGYTF.

This clone was seen just once. The chain recombines TRBV5-1 with TRBJ1-5; no firm D call. Germline lookup yields CDR1 SGHRS and CDR2 YFSETQ. This CDR3 spans 14 amino acids. The V end was cut by 4 bases, the J end by 7 bases, with 15 bases between. The CDR3 protein is CASSPAGEMQPQHF. The CDR3 DNA follows: TGCGCCAGCAGCCCGGCCGGAGAAATGCAGCCCCAGCATTTT. Full variable domain (missing parts from reference TRBV5-1 and TRBJ1-5): KAGVTQTPRYLIKTRGQQVTLSCSPISGHRSVSWYQQTPGQGLQFLFEYFSETQRNKGNFPGRFSGRQFSNSRSEMNVSTLELGDSALYLCASSPAGEMQPQHFGDGTRLSIL.

The V call is TRBV4-3, the J call TRBJ2-1; D is ambiguous. The V gene's germline CDR1 is LGHNA and CDR2 YSLEER. The CDR3 is made up of 15 amino acids. V gave up 0 bases and J gave up 0 bases, with 6 bases separating them. The CDR3 spells CASSQERYSYNEQFF. In DNA form, the CDR3 reads TGCGCCAGCAGCCAAGAGCGTTACTCCTACAATGAGCAGTTCTTC.

This clone was detected a few times. This chain links TRBV3-1 (or the pseudogene TRBV3-2) with TRBJ2-7; TRBD2 agrees at 10 bases. The CDR3 consists of 15 residues. With V trimmed by 2 bases and J by 4 bases, 5 bases remained unmatched. Germline loops: CDR1 LGHDT, CDR2 YNNKEL (reference sequence). The CDR3 DNA sequence: TGTGCCAGCAGCCAATCAGGACTAGCGGCGTACGAGCAGTACTTC. Its translation: CASSQSGLAAYEQYF.

This rearrangement joins TRBV7-2 to TRBJ2-7; possible D gene TRBD1, 5 bases. V was shortened by 1 base and J by 2 bases, with 9 bases between the two germline ends. This CDR3 contains 14 residues. CDR1 SGHTA and CDR2 FQGNSA come from the germline V gene. In DNA, the CDR3 is TGTGCCAGCAGCTTAGTCAGGGCCGCCTACGAGCAGTACTTC. It is translated as CASSLVRAAYEQYF.

The CDR3 protein is CAIMVNPFSSYEQYF. The CDR3 DNA sequence: TGTGCCATCATGGTCAACCCGTTTTCCTCCTACGAGCAGTACTTC. V gene TRBV10-3 combines with J gene TRBJ2-7; no definite D call. V lost 7 bases to trimming and J lost 0 bases, with 16 bases between them. This CDR3 spans 15 amino acids. Looked up from germline, CDR1 is ENHRY and CDR2 is SYGVKD.

The genes are TRBV30 and TRBJ2-5, with D hard to call. Germline loops: CDR1 GTSNPN, CDR2 SVGIG (reference sequence). V was pared by 2 bases and J by 5 bases, with 9 bases between. This CDR3 contains 12 residues. In DNA form, the CDR3 reads TGTGCCTGGAGTTCGGCCACGGAGACCCAGTACTTC. Translated, it gives CAWSSATETQYF.

The V call is TRBV23-1, the J call TRBJ1-2; D gene unclear. TRBV23-1 is an ORF, and what it does is uncertain. The CDR3 runs to 11 residues. Trimming left V 7 bases short and J 2 bases short, with 5 bases between. CDR3 sequence: CASTGNYGYTF. The CDR3 bases are TGCGCCAGCACGGGAAACTATGGCTACACCTTC.

This clone was seen a single time. This chain links TRBV29-1 with TRBJ2-5; D ambiguous. V was shortened by 7 bases and J by 5 bases, with 8 bases between the two germline ends. The V gene's germline CDR1 is SQVTM and CDR2 ANQGSEA. This CDR3 spans 10 amino acids. The CDR3 DNA is TGCAGCGGCGCAACGGAGACCCAGTACTTC. Residues: CSGATETQYF.

This sequence joins TRBV27 and TRBJ2-7, with 8 bases aligning to TRBD2. V gave up 5 bases and J gave up 4 bases; unmatched junction bases: 19. CDR3 length equals 18 residues. Germline V CDR1 and CDR2: MNHEY, SMNVEV (reference sequence). CDR3 sequence reads: CASSPPGGLAGLTYEQYF. The CDR3 nucleotides read TGTGCCAGCAGTCCCCCTGGGGGGTTAGCGGGGCTAACTTACGAGCAGTACTTC.

This clone was detected only once. This chain joins TRBV15 and TRBJ1-2, with 7 bases identical to TRBD1. Losses at the gene ends were 2 bases for V and 5 bases for J; bases not matched to a gene: 14. This CDR3 spans 17 amino acids. CDR1 and CDR2 from the germline V gene are LNHNV and YYDKDF (reference sequence). The DNA for the CDR3 is TGTGCCACCAGCAGACCCCGGACAGGAATCGGGGGATATGGCTACACCTTC. It yields the protein CATSRPRTGIGGYGYTF.

The genes are TRBV9 and TRBJ2-1; either TRBD1 or TRBD2 may fit D (5 bases each). Germline CDR1 reads SGDLS; CDR2 reads YYNGEE. Trimming removed 3 bases from V and 1 base from J, with 14 bases in between. The CDR3 sequence is 16 residues long. The CDR3 DNA sequence: TGTGCCAGCAGCGGGACTGGGGCGATGTCCTACAATGAGCAGTTCTTC. It specifies CASSGTGAMSYNEQFF.

The chain carries TRBV7-6 and TRBJ2-1; TRBD2 aligns across 15 bases. After removal of 6 bases from V and 0 bases from J, the junction contained 6 bases not matched to a gene. CDR3 size: 18 residues. Germline V gene data show CDR1 as SGHVS and CDR2 as FNYEAQ. This chain's CDR3 is CASRAGTSGGSSYNEQFF. CDR3 sequence (DNA): TGTGCCAGCAGGGCCGGGACTAGCGGGGGGAGCTCCTACAATGAGCAGTTCTTC.

This clone was observed once. The CDR3 loop reads CASSLIDRGSEAFF. DNA of the CDR3: TGTGCCAGCAGTCTGATCGACAGGGGATCCGAAGCTTTCTTT. The J gene is TRBJ1-1, the V gene TRBV28; 8 bases fit TRBD1. Germline V lookup: CDR1 MDHEN, CDR2 SYDVKM. V shed 5 bases, J shed 8 bases, and the junction held 10 bases outside the gene matches. This CDR3 has 14 residues. Drawing the rest from reference TRBV28 and TRBJ1-1, the complete variable domain is DVKVTQSSRYLVKRTGEKVFLECVQDMDHENMFWYRQDPGLGLRLIYFSYDVKMKEKGDIPEGYSVSREKKERFSLILESASTNQTSMYLCASSLIDRGSEAFFGQGTRLTVV.

The chain links TRBV3-1 (or the pseudogene TRBV3-2) to TRBJ2-5; no clear D. Germline V lookup: CDR1 LGHDT, CDR2 YNNKEL (reference sequence). This CDR3 is 13 amino acids long. V lost 3 bases and J 7 bases, leaving 12 bases between the germline ends. The CDR3 DNA follows: TGTGCCAGCAGCCAGGGCGAAGTGTCGACCCAGTACTTC. Translated, it gives CASSQGEVSTQYF.

CDR3 bases: TGTGCCAGCAGCTTGAGCGGGGGGCCTCTTAGTGAGCAGTTCTTC. Protein: CASSLSGGPLSEQFF. The chain joins TRBV5-6 to TRBJ2-1, with 9 bases fitting TRBD2. CDR1 SGHDT and CDR2 YYEEEE come from the germline V gene. The CDR3 covers 15 residues. Trimming took 1 base from V and 9 from J; bases not matched to a gene: 8.

This chain links TRBV27 with TRBJ2-4, with D perhaps TRBD2 (5 bases). Germline values: CDR1 MNHEY, CDR2 SMNVEV (reference sequence). This CDR3 region has 15 residues. V lost 4 bases and J lost 2, with 12 bases in between. The CDR3 protein is CASSSGSVPKNIQYF. The CDR3 bases are TGTGCCAGCAGTTCGGGGAGTGTGCCCAAAAACATTCAGTACTTC.

J is TRBJ1-1 and V is TRBV19, with unresolved D. V was shortened by 8 bases and J by 6 bases, with 10 bases between the two germline ends. The CDR3 extends over 11 amino acids. Germline V gene lookup returns CDR1 LNHDA and CDR2 SQIVND (reference sequence). Here the CDR3 reads CASAQWAEAFF. CDR3 sequence (DNA): TGTGCCAGTGCCCAGTGGGCTGAAGCTTTCTTT.